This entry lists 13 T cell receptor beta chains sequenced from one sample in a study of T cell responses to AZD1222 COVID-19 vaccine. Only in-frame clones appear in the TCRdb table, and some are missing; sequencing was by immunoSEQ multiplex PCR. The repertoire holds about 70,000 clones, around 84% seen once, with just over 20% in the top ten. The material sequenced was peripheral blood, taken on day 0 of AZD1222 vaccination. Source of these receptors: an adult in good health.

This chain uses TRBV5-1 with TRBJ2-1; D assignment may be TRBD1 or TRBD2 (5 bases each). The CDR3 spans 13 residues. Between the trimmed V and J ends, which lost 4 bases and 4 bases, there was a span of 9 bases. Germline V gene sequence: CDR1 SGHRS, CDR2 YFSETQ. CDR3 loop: CASSVGAYNEQFF. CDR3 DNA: TGCGCCAGCAGCGTCGGGGCTTACAATGAGCAGTTCTTC.

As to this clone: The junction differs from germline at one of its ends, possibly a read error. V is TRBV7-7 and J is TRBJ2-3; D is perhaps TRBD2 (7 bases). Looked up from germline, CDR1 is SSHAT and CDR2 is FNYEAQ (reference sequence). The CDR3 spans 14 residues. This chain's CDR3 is CASSLGGVTDTQYF. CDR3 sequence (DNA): TGTGCTAGCAGCTTAGGGGGGGTCACGGATACGCAGTATTTT.

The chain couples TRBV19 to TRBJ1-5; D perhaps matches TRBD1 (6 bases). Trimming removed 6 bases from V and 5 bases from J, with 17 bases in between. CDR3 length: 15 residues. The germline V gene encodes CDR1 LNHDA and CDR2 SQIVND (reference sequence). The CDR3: CASRRGGRAHQPQHF. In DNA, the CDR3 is TGTGCCAGTAGGCGTGGGGGCAGAGCCCATCAGCCCCAGCATTTT. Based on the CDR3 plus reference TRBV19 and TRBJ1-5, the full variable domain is DGGITQSPKYLFRKEGQNVTLSCEQNLNHDAMYWYRQDPGQGLRLIYYSQIVNDFQKGDIAEGYSVSREKKESFPLTVTSAQKNPTAFYLCASRRGGRAHQPQHFGDGTRLSIL.

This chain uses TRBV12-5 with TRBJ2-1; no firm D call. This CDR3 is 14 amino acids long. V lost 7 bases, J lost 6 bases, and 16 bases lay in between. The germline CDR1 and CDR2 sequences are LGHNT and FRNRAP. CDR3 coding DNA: TGTGCTAGTGCCCAGGCCAATACCCCCAATGAGCAGTTCTTC. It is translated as CASAQANTPNEQFF.

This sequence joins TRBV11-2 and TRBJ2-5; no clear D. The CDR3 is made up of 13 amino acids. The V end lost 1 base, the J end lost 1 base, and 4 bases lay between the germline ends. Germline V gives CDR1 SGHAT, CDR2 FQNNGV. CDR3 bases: TGTGCCAGCAGCTTAGTCGGCCAAGAGACCCAGTACTTC. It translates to CASSLVGQETQYF.

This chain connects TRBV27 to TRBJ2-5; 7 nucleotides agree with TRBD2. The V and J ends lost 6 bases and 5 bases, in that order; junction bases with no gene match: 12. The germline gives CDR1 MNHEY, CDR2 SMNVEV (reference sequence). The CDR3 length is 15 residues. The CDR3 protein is CASRTRVGGLETQYF. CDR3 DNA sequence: TGTGCCAGCAGAACCAGGGTGGGAGGGTTGGAGACCCAGTACTTC.

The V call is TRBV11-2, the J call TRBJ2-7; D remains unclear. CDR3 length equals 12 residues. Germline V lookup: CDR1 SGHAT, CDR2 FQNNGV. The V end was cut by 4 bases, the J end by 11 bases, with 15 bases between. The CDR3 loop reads CASSSSFPSKYF. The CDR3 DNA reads TGTGCCAGCAGCTCATCCTTCCCTTCCAAGTACTTC.

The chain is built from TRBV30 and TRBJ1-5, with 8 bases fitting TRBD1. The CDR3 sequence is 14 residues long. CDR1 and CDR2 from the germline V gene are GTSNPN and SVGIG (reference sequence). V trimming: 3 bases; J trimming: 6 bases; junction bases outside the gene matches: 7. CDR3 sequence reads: CAWSLGTGGQPQHF. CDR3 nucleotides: TGTGCCTGGAGCCTCGGGACAGGCGGTCAGCCCCAGCATTTT.

The CDR3 DNA is TGTGCCAGCAGCCCCTCTCTTTTAGCCATGAACACTGAAGCTTTCTTT. Translated: CASSPSLLAMNTEAFF. The chain is built from TRBV11-3 and TRBJ1-1; D not resolved. Trimming cost V 5 bases and J 0 bases, with 16 bases left between them. This CDR3 comprises 16 residues. Germline values: CDR1 SGHNT, CDR2 YENEEA. Complete variable domain (other parts from reference TRBV11-3 and TRBJ1-1): EAGVVQSPRYKIIEKKQPVAFWCNPISGHNTLYWYLQNLGQGPELLIRYENEEAVDDSQLPKDRFSAERLKGVDSTLKIQPAELGDSAVYLCASSPSLLAMNTEAFFGQGTRLTVV.

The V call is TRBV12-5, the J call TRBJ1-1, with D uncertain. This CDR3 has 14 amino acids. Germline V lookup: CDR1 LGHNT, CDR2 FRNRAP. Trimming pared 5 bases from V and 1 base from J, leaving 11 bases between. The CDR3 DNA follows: TGTGCTAGTGGTCCAGAATTTGCGAACACTGAAGCTTTCTTT. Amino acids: CASGPEFANTEAFF.

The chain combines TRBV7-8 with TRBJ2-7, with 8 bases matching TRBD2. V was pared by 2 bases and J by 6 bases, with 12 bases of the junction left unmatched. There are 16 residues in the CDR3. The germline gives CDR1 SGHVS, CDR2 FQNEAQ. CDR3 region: CASSLNPGGGGGEQYF. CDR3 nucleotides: TGTGCCAGCAGCTTAAACCCCGGGGGGGGTGGTGGCGAGCAGTACTTC.

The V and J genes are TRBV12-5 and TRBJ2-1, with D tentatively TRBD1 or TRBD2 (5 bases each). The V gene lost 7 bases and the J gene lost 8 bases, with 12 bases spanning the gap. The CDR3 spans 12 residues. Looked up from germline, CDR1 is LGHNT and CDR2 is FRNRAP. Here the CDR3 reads CASALRDDEQFF. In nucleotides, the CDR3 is TGTGCTAGTGCTCTCAGGGACGATGAGCAGTTCTTC. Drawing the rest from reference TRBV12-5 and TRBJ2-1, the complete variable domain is DARVTQTPRHKVTEMGQEVTMRCQPILGHNTVFWYRQTMMQGLELLAYFRNRAPLDDSGMPKDRFSAEMPDATLATLKIQPSEPRDSAVYFCASALRDDEQFFGPGTRLTVL.

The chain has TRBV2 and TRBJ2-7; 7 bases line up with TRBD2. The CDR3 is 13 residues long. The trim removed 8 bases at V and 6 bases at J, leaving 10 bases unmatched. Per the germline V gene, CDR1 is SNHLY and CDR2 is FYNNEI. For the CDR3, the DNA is TGTGCCAGCCTCACGCCTCCTAGCGGCGAGCAGTACTTC. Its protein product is CASLTPPSGEQYF.